This T cell receptor beta chain was retrieved from a study of response to subunit inactivated influenza vaccine. There are a few counts of this clonotype. With 5 bases removed from V and 2 bases from J, the gap between germline ends came to 15 bases. The germline gives CDR1 LNHNV, CDR2 YYDKDF (reference sequence). The CDR3 spans 15 residues. TCRdb reprocessed the RT-PCR reads via MiXCR and lists one record per CDR3 protein. The sample includes a few hundred thousand distinct CDR3 sequences, around 11% of them seen just once. These same records also appear under a second study, on T cells expressing NK-cell markers. That source adds: Beta-chain TCR cDNA was generated via 5'RACE template switching with UMIs. Researchers got TCR beta repertoires out of sorted CD3+CD56+NKG2C+, CD3+CD56+NKG2C- and CD3+CD56-NKG2C+ T cells. Certain NKG2C+ T cell clones were expanded, and their HCMV specificity remained unclear.

The V gene is TRBV15, the J gene TRBJ2-5; no reliable D call. The specimen comprised PBMCs from blood, sampled on the day of vaccination. This TCR was recovered from a man aged 50 to 59 who received an inactivated influenza vaccine. CDR3 nucleotides: TGTGCCACCAGCTCCCGGTTCGACTTACAAGAGACCCAGTACTTC. Translated: CATSSRFDLQETQYF.